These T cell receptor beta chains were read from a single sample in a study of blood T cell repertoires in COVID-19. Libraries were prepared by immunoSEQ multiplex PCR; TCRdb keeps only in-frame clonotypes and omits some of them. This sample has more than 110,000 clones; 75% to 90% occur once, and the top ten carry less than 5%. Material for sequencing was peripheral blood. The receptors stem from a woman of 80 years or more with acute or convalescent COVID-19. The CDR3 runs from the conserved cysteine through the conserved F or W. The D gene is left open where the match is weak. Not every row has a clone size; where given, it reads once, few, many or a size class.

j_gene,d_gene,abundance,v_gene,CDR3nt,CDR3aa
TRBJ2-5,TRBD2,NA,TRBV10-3,TGTGCCATCAGTGAGGGCTCGGGACTAGCGGGGCGAGAGACCCAGTACTTC,CAISEGSGLAGRETQYF
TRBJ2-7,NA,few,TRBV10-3,TGTGCCATCGCTTCCGGCGGGGCCCAATCCTACGAGCAGTACTTC,CAIASGGAQSYEQYF
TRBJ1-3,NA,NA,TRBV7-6,TGTGCCAGCAGCCTAGGGACTGAGAACACCATATATTTT,CASSLGTENTIYF
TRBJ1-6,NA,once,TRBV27,TGTGCCAGCAGTTTTCGCGGCAATAATTCACCCCTCCACTTT,CASSFRGNNSPLHF
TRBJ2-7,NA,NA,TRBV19,TGTGCCAGTTCGATCGGCGGCCACGAGCAGTACTTC,CASSIGGHEQYF
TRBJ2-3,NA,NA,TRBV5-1,TGCGCCAGCAGGGTGGACAGTCACACAGATACGCAGTATTTT,CASRVDSHTDTQYF
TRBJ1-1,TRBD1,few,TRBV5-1,TGCGCCAGCAGCCAGGACAGGAATCGTGAAGCTTTCTTT,CASSQDRNREAFF
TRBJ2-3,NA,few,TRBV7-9,TGTGCCAGCAGCCTCACAGATACGCAGTATTTT,CASSLTDTQYF
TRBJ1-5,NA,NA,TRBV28,TGTGCCAGTAATTACTTCTCTAGAGGGCAGCCCCAGCATTTT,CASNYFSRGQPQHF
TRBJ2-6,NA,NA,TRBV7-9,TGTGCCAGCAGCTTACCTACAGGTAGTGGGGCCAACGTCCTGACTTTC,CASSLPTGSGANVLTF
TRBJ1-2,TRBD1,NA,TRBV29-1,TGCAGCGTTGAAGACGACAGGGGCTATGGCTACACCTTC,CSVEDDRGYGYTF
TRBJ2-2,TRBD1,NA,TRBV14,TGTGCCAGCAGCGCTGGAACCGGGACAGATAACACCGGGGAGCTGTTTTTT,CASSAGTGTDNTGELFF
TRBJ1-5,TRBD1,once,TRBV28,TGTGCCAGCAGTCCTACCCCACCCGGGACAGAAGAATATAGCAATCAGCCCCAGCATTTT,CASSPTPPGTEEYSNQPQHF
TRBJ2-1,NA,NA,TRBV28,TGTGCCAGCAGCCAACCTCCCGGGACTCCATTAAGGGAGAATGAGCAGTTCTTC,CASSQPPGTPLRENEQFF
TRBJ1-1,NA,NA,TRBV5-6,TGTGCCAGCAGCCTGCTGTCGGGGGCGGGAGTGAGAGCTTTCTTT,CASSLLSGAGVRAFF
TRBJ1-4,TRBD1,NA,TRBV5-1,TGCGCCAGCAGCTGGACCGGGACAGATAATGAAAAACTGTTTTTT,CASSWTGTDNEKLFF
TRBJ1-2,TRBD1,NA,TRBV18,TGTGCCAGCTCACCGACCGGACAGGGCGGCTACACCTTC,CASSPTGQGGYTF
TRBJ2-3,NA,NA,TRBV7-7,TGTGCCAGCAGCTTAAACGGTGGCACAGATACGCAGTATTTT,CASSLNGGTDTQYF
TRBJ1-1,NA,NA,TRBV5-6,TGTGCCAGCAGCTTTCACGGGGAAGCTTTCTTT,CASSFHGEAFF
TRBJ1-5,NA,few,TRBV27,TGTGCCAGCAGTTTAGCCCACACGACAGGCCGCCCCCAGCATTTT,CASSLAHTTGRPQHF
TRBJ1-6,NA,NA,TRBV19,TGTGCCAGTAGTCCGCCGACGGGTCGTTCACCCCTCCACTTT,CASSPPTGRSPLHF
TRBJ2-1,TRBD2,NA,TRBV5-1,TGCGCCAGCAGCAATAGCGGGGACTACAATGAGCAGTTCTTC,CASSNSGDYNEQFF
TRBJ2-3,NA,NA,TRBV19,TGTGCCAGTAGTCGGTGGAGCACAGATACGCAGTATTTT,CASSRWSTDTQYF
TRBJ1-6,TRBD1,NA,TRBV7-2,TGTGCCAGCAGCCCTGGACAGGGGACGTATTCACCCCTCCACTTT,CASSPGQGTYSPLHF
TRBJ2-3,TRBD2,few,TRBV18,TGTGCCAGCTCACCTAGCGGGGGAGCGGGAGGAGGCACAGATACGCAGTATTTT,CASSPSGGAGGGTDTQYF
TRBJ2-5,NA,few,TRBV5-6,TGTGCCAGCAGCTTTGGGCCGGGGGTATTTGAGACCCAGTACTTC,CASSFGPGVFETQYF
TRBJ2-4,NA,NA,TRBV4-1,TGCGCCAGCAGCCTTCAAAAGGGGGACATCCTAGCCAAAAACATTCAGTACTTC,CASSLQKGDILAKNIQYF
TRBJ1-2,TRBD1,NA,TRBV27,TGTGCCAGCGGGGGCGGGACAGACTATGGCTACACCTTC,CASGGGTDYGYTF
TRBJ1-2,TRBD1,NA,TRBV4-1,TGCGCCAGCAGCCAAGGGGTGTGGCAGGGGGCCGGCTCCTCTGGCTACACCTTC,CASSQGVWQGAGSSGYTF
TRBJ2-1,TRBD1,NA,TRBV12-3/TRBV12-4,TGTGCCAGCAGTATCGTGGGACAGGGTGAGCAGTTCTTC,CASSIVGQGEQFF
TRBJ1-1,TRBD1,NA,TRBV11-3,TGTGCCAGCAGCAAAGGACAGGGTGCGTACACTGAAGCTTTCTTT,CASSKGQGAYTEAFF
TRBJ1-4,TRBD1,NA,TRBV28,TGTGCCAGCAGACCGGGACAGACAAATGAAAAACTGTTTTTT,CASRPGQTNEKLFF
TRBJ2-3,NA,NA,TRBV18,TGTGCCAGCTCACCACGTAGATTGGACACACCAAGCACAGATACGCAGTATTTT,CASSPRRLDTPSTDTQYF